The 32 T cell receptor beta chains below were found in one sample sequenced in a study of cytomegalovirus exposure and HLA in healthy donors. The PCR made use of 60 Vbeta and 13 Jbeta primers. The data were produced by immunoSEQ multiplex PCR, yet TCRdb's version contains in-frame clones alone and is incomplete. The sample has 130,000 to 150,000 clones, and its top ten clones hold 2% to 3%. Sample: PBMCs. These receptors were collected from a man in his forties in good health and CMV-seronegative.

The CDR3 coding sequence is TGTGCCATCAGTGAATCGAGGACTGAAGCTTTCTTT. This translates into CAISESRTEAFF. The V call is TRBV10-3, the J call TRBJ1-1; D is uncertain. V lost 3 bases, J lost 5 bases, and 7 bases lay in between. Germline-derived CDR1 and CDR2 are ENHRY and SYGVKD. The CDR3 runs to 12 residues.

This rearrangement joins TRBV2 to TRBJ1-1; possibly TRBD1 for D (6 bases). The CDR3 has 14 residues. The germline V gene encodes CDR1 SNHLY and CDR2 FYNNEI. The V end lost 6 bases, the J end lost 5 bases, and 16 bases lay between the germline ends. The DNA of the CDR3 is TGTGCCAGCAGGCGTACAGGGTTGGGGACTGAAGCTTTCTTT. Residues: CASRRTGLGTEAFF.

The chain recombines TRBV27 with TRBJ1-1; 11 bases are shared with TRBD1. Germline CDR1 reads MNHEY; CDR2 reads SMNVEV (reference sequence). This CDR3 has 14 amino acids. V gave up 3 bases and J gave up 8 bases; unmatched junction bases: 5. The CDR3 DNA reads TGTGCCAGCAGTTTTTCCCGGGACAGGGGGGAAGCTTTCTTT. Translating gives CASSFSRDRGEAFF.

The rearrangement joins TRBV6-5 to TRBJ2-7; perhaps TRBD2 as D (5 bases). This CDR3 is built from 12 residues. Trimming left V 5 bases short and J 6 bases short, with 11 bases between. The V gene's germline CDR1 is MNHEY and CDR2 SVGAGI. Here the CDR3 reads CASSRLTTEQYF. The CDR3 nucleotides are TGTGCCAGCAGTCGACTAACCACCGAGCAGTACTTC.

CDR3 DNA sequence: TGTGCCAGCAGTGTTGACCCGTCGGGAGAAGCTTTCTTT. Its translation: CASSVDPSGEAFF. The V call is TRBV6-4, the J call TRBJ1-1; D is ambiguous. The CDR3 has 13 residues. Germline CDR1 and CDR2: MRHNA and SNTAGT. The V end lost 4 bases, the J end lost 8 bases, and 14 bases lay between the germline ends.

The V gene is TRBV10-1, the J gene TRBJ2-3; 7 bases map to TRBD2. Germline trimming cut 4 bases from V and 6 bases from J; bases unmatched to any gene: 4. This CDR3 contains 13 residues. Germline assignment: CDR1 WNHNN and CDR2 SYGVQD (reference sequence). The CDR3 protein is CASSGGGTDTQYF. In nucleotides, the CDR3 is TGCGCCAGCAGTGGGGGGGGGACGGATACGCAGTATTTT.

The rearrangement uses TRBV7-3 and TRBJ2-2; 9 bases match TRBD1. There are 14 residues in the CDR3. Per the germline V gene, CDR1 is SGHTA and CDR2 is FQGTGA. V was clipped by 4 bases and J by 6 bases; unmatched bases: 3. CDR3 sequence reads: CASSSTGGPGELFF. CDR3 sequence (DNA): TGTGCCAGCAGCTCCACAGGGGGCCCCGGGGAGCTGTTTTTT.

CDR3 in DNA: TGTGCCAGCAGCTTTGGTTGGGAGTACGAGCAGTACTTC. This gives the protein CASSFGWEYEQYF. The V and J genes are TRBV11-2 and TRBJ2-7; perhaps TRBD2 as D (5 bases). Trimming left V 3 bases short and J 4 bases short, with 10 bases between. The CDR3 runs 13 residues. The V gene's germline CDR1 is SGHAT and CDR2 FQNNGV. Complete variable domain (other parts from reference TRBV11-2 and TRBJ2-7): EAGVAQSPRYKIIEKRQSVAFWCNPISGHATLYWYQQILGQGPKLLIQFQNNGVVDDSQLPKDRFSAERLKGVDSTLKIQPAKLEDSAVYLCASSFGWEYEQYFGPGTRLTVT.

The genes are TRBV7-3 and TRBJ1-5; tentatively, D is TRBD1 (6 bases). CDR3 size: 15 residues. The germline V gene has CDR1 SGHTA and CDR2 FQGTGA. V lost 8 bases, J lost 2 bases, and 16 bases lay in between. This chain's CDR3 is CASSTSGDRNQPQHF. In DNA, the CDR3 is TGTGCCAGCTCAACGTCAGGGGATCGCAATCAGCCCCAGCATTTT. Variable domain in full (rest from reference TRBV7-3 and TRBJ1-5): GAGVSQTPSNKVTEKGKYVELRCDPISGHTALYWYRQSLGQGPEFLIYFQGTGAADDSGLPNDRFFAVRPEGSVSTLKIQRTERGDSAVYLCASSTSGDRNQPQHFGDGTRLSIL.

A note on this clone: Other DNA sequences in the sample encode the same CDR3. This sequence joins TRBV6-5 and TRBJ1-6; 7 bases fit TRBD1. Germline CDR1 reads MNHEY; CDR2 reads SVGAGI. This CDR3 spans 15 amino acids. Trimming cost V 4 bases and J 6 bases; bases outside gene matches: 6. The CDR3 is CASSSPTGLNSPLHF. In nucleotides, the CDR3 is TGTGCCAGCAGTTCCCCGACAGGGCTTAATTCACCCCTCCACTTT.

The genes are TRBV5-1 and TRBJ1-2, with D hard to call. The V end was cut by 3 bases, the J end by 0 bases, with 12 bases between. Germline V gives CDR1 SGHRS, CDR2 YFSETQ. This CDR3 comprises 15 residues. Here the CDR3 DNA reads TGCGCCAGCAGCTCGGCGCCAGGTTCTAACTATGGCTACACCTTC. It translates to CASSSAPGSNYGYTF.

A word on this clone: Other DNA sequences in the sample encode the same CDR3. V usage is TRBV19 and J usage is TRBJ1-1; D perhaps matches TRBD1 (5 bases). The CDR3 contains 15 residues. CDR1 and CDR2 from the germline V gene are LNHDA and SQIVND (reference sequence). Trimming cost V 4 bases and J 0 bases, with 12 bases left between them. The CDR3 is CASSSQGNMNTEAFF. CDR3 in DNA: TGTGCCAGTAGTAGTCAGGGCAACATGAACACTGAAGCTTTCTTT.

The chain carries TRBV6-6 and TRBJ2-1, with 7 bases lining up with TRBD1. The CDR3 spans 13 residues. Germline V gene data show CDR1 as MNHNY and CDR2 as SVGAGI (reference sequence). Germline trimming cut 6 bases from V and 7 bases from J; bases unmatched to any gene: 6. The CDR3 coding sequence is TGTGCCAGCAGCTCGGACAGGTATAATGAGCAGTTCTTC. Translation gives CASSSDRYNEQFF.

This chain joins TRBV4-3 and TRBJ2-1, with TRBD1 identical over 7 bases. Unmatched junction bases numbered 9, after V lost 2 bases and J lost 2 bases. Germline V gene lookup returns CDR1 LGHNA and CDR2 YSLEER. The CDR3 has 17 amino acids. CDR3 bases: TGCGCCAGCAGCCAATCGGGTCAAGGACAGGCCTACAATGAGCAGTTCTTC. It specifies CASSQSGQGQAYNEQFF.

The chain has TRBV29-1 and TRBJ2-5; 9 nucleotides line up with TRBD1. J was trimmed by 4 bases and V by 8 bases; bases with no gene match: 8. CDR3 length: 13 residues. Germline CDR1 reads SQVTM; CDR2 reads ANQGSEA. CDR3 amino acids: CSFSDRGSETQYF. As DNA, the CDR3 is TGCAGCTTTTCCGACAGGGGGTCAGAGACCCAGTACTTC.

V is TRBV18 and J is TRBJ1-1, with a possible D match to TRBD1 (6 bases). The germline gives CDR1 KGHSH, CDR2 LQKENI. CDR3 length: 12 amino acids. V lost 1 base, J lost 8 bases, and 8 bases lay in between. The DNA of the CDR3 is TGTGCCAGCTCACCACGGGGGGGCGAAGCTTTCTTT. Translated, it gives CASSPRGGEAFF.

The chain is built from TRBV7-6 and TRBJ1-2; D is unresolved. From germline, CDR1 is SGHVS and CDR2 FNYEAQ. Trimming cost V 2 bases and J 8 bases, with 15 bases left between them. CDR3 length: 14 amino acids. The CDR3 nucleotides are TGTGCCAGCAGCTTACTTCCGGAGGTAGACGGCTACACCTTC. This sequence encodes CASSLLPEVDGYTF.

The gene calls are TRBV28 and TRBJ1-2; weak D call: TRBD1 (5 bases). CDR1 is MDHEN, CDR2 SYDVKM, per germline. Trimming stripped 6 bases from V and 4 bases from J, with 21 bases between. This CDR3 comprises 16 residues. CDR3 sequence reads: CASSLNRIGRGYGYTF. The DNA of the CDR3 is TGTGCCAGCAGCCTAAATAGGATCGGGAGGGGCTATGGCTACACCTTC.

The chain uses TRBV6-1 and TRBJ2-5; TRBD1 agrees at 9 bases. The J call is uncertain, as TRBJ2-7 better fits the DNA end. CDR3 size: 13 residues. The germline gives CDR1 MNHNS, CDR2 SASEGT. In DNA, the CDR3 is TGTGCCACGGCCCGGGGACAGGGCTACGAGCAGTACTTC. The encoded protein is CATARGQGYEQYF.

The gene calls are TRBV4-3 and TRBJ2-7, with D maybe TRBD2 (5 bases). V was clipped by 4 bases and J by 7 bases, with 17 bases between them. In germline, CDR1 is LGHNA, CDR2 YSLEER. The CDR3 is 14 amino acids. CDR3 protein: CASSPQLAGGEQYF. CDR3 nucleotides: TGCGCCAGCAGCCCCCAGTTGGCCGGCGGGGAGCAGTACTTC.

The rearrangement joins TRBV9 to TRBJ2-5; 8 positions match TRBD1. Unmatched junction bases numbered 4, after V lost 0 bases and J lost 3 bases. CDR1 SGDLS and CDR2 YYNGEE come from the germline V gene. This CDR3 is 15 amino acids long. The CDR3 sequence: CASSVGSGGKETQYF. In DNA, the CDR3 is TGTGCCAGCAGCGTAGGGTCAGGGGGCAAAGAGACCCAGTACTTC.

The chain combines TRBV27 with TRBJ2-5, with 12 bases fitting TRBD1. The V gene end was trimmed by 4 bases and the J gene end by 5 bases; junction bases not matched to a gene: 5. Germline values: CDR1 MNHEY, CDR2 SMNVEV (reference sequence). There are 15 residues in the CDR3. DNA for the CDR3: TGTGCCAGCAGTTCTGGGACAGGGGGCGCCGAGACCCAGTACTTC. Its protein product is CASSSGTGGAETQYF.

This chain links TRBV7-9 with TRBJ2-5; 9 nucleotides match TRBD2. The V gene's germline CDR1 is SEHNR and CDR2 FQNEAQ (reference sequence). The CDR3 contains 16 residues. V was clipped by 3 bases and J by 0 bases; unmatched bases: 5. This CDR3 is CASSLGAGGYQETQYF. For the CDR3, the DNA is TGTGCCAGCAGCTTGGGAGCGGGGGGTTACCAAGAGACCCAGTACTTC.

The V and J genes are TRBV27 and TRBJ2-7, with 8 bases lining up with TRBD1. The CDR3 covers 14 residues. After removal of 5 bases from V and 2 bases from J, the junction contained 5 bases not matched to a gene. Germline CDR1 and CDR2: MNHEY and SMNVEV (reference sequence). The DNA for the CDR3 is TGTGCCAGCAGTCTCGGACAGGGACCCTACGAGCAGTACTTC. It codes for CASSLGQGPYEQYF.

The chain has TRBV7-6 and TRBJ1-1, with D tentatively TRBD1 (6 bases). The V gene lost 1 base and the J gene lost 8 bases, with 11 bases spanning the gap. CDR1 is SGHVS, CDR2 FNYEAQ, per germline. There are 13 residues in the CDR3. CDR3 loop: CASSLGGGGEAFF. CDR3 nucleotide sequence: TGTGCCAGCAGCTTAGGAGGTGGGGGCGAAGCTTTCTTT.

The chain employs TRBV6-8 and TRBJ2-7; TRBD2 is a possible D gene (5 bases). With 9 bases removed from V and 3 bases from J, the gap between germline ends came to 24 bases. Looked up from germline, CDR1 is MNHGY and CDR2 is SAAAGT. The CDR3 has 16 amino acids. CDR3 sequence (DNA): TGTGCCAGGCCCCCCGAACGAGCGGCGTTTAACTACGAGCAGTACTTC. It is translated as CARPPERAAFNYEQYF.

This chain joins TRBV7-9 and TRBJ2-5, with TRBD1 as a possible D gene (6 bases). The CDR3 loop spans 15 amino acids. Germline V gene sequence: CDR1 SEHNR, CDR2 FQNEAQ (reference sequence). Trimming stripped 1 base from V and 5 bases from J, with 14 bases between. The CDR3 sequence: CASSLGIQGFETQYF. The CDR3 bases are TGTGCCAGCAGCTTAGGGATACAGGGTTTTGAGACCCAGTACTTC.

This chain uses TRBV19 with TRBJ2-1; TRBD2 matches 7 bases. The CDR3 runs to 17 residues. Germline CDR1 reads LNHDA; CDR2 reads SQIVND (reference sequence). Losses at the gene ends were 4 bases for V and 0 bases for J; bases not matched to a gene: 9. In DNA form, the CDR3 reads TGTGCCAGTAGTACAGTCTCCGGACTAGGCTCCTACAATGAGCAGTTCTTC. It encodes CASSTVSGLGSYNEQFF.

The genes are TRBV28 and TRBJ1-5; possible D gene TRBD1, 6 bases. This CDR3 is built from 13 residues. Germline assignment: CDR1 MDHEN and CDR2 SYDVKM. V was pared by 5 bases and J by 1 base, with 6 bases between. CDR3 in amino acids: CASSDRSNQPQHF. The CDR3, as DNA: TGTGCCAGCAGTGACAGGAGCAATCAGCCCCAGCATTTT.

The CDR3 loop reads CASSPRFGGAGIDTQYF. The CDR3 DNA is TGTGCCAGCAGCCCAAGATTCGGGGGGGCAGGTATAGATACGCAGTATTTT. J is TRBJ2-3 and V is TRBV7-2; 8 bases are a match to TRBD2. V lost 5 bases to trimming and J lost 5 bases; unmatched junction nucleotides: 15. The length of the CDR3 is 17 residues. Per the germline V gene, CDR1 is SGHTA and CDR2 is FQGNSA.

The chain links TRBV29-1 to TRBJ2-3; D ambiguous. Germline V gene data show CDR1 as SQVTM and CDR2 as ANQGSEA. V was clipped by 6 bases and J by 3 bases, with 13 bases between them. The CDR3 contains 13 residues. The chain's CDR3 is CSVLKLVTDTQYF. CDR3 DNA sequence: TGCAGCGTCCTTAAACTCGTGACAGATACGCAGTATTTT.

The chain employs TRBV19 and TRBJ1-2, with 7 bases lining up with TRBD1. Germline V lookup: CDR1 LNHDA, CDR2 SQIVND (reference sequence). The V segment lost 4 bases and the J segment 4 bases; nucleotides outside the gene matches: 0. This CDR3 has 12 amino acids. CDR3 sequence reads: CASSTGGYGYTF. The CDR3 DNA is TGTGCCAGTAGTACAGGGGGCTATGGCTACACCTTC. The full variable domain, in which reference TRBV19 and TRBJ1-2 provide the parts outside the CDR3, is DGGITQSPKYLFRKEGQNVTLSCEQNLNHDAMYWYRQDPGQGLRLIYYSQIVNDFQKGDIAEGYSVSREKKESFPLTVTSAQKNPTAFYLCASSTGGYGYTFGSGTRLTVV.